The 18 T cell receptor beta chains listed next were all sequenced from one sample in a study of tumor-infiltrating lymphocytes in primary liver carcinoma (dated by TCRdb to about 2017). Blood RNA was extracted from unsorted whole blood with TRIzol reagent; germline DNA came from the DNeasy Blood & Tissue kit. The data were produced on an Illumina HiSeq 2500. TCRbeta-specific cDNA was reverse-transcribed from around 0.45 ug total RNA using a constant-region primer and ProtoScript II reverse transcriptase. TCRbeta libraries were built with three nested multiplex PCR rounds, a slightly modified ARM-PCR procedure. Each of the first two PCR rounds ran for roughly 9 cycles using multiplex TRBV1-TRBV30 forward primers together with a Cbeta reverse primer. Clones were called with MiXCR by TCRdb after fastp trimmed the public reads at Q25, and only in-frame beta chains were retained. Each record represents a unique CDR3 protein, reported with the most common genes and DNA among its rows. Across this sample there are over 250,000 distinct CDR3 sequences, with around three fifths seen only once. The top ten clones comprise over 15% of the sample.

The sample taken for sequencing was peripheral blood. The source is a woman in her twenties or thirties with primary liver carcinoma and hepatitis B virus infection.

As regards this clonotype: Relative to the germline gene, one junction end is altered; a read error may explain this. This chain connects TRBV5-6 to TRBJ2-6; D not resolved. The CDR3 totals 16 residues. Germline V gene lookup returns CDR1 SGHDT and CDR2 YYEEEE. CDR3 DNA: TGTGCCAGCAGTTTGTTAACGTTTTCTTGGGCCAACATCCTGACTTTC. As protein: CASSLLTFSWANILTF.

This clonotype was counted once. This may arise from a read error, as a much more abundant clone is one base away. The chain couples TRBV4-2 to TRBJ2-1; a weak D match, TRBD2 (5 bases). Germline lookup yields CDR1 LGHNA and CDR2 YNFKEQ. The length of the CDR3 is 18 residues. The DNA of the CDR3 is TGTGCCAGCAGCCAAGATAGTATACGGGGAATAACGTACAATGAGCAGCTCTTC. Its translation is CASSQDSIRGITYNEQLF.

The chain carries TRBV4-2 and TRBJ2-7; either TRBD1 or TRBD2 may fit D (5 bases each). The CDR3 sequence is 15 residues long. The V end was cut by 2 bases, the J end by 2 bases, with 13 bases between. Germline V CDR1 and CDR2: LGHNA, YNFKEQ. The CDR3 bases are TGTGCCAGCAGCCAACCCGGGATAGGGGCCTACGAGCAGTACGTC. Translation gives CASSQPGIGAYEQYV.

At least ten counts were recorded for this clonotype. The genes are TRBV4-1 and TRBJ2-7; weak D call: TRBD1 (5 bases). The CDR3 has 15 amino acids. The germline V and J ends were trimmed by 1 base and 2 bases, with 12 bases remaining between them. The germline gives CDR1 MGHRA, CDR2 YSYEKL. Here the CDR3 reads CASSQAQGVAYEQYF. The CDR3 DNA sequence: TGCGCCAGCAGCCAAGCCCAGGGCGTCGCCTACGAGCAGTACTTC.

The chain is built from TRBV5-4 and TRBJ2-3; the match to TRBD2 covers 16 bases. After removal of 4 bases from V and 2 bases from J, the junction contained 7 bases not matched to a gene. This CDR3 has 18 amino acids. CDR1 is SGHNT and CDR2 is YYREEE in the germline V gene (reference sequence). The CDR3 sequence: CASSPGLAGGHFTDTQYF. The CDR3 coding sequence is TGTGCCAGCAGCCCGGGACTAGCGGGAGGGCATTTCACAGATACGCAGTATTTT.

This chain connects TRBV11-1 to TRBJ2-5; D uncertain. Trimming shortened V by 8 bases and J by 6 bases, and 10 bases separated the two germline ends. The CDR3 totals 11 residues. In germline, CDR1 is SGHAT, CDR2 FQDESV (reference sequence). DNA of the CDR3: TGTGCCAGCCGCTCAACTAAGACCCAGTACTTC. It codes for CASRSTKTQYF.

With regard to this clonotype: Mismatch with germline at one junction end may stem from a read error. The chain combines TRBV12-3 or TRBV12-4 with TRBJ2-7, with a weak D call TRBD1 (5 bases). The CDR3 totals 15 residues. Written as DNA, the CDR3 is TGTGTCAGCACCTTGGGGCCCCTCACCTCTTACGAGCAGTACTTC. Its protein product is CVSTLGPLTSYEQYF.

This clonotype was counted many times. CDR3 loop: CASSESRTSFRDEQFF. The CDR3 bases are TGCGCCAGCAGTGAGTCAAGGACTAGCTTTAGGGATGAGCAGTTCTTC. V usage is TRBV10-2 and J usage is TRBJ2-1; 8 positions agree with TRBD2. CDR3 length: 16 residues. V trimming: 0 bases; J trimming: 8 bases; junction bases outside the gene matches: 9. In germline, CDR1 is WSHSY, CDR2 SAAADI.

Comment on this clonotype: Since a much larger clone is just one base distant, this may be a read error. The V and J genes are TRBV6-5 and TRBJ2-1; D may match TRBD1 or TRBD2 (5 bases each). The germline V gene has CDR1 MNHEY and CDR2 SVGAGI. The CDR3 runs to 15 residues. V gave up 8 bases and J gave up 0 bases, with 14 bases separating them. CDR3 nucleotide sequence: TGTGCCAGCTGCCCCGGGACGCCCTCCTACAATGAGCAGTTCTTC. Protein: CASCPGTPSYNEQFF.

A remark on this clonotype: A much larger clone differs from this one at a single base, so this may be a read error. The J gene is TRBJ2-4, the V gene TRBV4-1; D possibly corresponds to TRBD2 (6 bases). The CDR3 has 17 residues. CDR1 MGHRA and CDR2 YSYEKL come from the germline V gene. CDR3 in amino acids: CASSQVFEVLAKDIQYF. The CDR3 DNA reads TGCGCCAGCAGCCAAGTCTTCGAGGTACTAGCCAAAGACATTCAGTACTTC.

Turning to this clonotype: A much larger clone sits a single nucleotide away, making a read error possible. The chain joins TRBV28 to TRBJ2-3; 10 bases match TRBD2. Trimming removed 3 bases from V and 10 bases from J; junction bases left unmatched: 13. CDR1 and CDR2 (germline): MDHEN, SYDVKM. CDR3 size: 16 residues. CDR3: CASSFLAGAPRDAQYF. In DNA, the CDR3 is TGTGCCAGCAGTTTCCTAGCGGGAGCTCCACGGGATGCGCAGTATTTT.

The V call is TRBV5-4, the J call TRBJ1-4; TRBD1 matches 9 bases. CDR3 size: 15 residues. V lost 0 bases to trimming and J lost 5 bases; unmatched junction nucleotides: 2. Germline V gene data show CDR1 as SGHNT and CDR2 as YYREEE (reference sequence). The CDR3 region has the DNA TGTGCCAGCAGCTTGGACAGGGGGCTAAATGAAAAACTGTTTTTT. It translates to CASSLDRGLNEKLFF.

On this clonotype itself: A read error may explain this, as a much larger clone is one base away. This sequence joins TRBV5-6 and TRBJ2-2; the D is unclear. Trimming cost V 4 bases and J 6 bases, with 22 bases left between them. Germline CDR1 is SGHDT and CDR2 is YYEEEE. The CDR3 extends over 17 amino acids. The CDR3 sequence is CASSRLKNLTNAGELFF. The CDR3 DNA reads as TGTGCCAGCAGCCGACTCAAGAACTTGACCAACGCCGGGGAGCTGTTTTTT.

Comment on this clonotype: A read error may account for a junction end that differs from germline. This CDR3 is CASSQVSATGTRYF. In DNA, the CDR3 is TGCGCCAGCAGCCAAGTTAGCGCCACAGGTACGCGGTATTTT. J is TRBJ2-3 and V is TRBV4-3, with D perhaps TRBD1 or TRBD2 (5 bases each). This CDR3 is 14 amino acids long. CDR1 LGHNA and CDR2 YSLEER come from the germline V gene.

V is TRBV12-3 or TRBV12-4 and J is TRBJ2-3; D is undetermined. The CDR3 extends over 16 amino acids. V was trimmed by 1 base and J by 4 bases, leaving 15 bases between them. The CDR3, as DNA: TGTGCCAGCAGTTTAGGCAGTAGTCCCTTAGCAGATACGCAGTATTTT. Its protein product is CASSLGSSPLADTQYF.

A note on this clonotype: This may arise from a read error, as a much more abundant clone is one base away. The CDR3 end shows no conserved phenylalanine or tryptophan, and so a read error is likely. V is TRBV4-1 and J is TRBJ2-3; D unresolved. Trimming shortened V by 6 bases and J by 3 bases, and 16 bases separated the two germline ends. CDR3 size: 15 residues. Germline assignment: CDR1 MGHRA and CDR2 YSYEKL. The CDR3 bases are TGCGCCAGCAGTAAAGGAGCCCTCGATACAGATACGCAGTATTCT. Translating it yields CASSKGALDTDTQYS.

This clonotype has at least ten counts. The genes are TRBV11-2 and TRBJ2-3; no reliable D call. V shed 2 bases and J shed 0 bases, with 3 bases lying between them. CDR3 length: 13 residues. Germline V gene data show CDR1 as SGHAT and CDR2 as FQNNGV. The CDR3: CASSLWSTDTQYF. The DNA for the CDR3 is TGTGCCAGCAGCTTATGGAGCACAGATACGCAGTATTTT.

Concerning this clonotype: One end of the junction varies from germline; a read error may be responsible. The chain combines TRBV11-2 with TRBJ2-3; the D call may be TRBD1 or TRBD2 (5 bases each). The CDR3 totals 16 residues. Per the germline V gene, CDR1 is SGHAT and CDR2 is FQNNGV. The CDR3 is CASSLISGRDTDTQYF. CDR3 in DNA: TGTGCCAGTAGCTTAATTTCGGGACGGGACACAGATACGCAGTATTTT.